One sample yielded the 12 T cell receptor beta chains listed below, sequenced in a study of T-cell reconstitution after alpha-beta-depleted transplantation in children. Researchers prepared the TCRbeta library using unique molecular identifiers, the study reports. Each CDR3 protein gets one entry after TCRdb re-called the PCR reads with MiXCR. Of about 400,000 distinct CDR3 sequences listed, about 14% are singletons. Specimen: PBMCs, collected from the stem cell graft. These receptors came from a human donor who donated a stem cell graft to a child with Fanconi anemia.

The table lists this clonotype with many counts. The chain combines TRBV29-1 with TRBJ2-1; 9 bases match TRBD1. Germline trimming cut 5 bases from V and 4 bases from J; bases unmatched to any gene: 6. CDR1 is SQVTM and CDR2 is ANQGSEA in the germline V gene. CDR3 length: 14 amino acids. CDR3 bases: TGCAGCGTTATCAGACAGGGGGTGTACAATGAGCAGTTCTTC. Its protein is CSVIRQGVYNEQFF.

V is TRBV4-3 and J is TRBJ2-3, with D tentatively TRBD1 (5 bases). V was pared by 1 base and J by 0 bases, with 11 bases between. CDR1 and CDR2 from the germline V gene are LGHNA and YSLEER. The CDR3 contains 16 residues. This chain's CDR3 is CASSQAYRSSTDTQYF. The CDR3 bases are TGCGCCAGCAGCCAAGCCTACAGGAGTAGCACAGATACGCAGTATTTT.

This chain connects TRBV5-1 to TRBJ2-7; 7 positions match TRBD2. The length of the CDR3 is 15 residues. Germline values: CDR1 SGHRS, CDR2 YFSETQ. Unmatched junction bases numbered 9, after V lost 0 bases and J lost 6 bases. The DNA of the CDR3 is TGCGCCAGCAGCTTGGAACTAGGACTAGGGAGCGAGCAGTACTTC. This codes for CASSLELGLGSEQYF.

The CDR3 DNA reads TGTGCCAGCAGCTTACACAGGGAGAGGAGCACAGATACGCAGTATTTT. Its protein is CASSLHRERSTDTQYF. The chain links TRBV5-5 to TRBJ2-3, with D perhaps matching TRBD1 (6 bases). V shed 2 bases and J shed 0 bases, with 13 bases lying between them. Germline-derived CDR1 and CDR2 are SGHKS and YYEKEE (reference sequence). The CDR3 covers 16 residues.

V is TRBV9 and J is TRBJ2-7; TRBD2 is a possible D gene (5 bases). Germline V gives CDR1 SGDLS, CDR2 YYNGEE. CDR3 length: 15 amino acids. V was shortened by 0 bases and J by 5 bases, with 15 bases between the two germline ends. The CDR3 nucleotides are TGTGCCAGCAGCGTAGGAACCGGAGGAGGACACGAGCAGTACTTC. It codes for CASSVGTGGGHEQYF. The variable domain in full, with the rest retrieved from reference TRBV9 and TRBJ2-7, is DSGVTQTPKHLITATGQRVTLRCSPRSGDLSVYWYQQSLDQGLQFLIQYYNGEERAKGNILERFSAQQFPDLHSELNLSSLELGDSALYFCASSVGTGGGHEQYFGPGTRLTVT.

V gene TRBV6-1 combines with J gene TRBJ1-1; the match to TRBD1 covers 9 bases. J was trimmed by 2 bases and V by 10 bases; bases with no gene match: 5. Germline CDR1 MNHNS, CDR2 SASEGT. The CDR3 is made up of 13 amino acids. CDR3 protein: CAIRDRANTEAFF. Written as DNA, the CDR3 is TGTGCCATCCGGGACAGGGCAAACACTGAAGCTTTCTTT.

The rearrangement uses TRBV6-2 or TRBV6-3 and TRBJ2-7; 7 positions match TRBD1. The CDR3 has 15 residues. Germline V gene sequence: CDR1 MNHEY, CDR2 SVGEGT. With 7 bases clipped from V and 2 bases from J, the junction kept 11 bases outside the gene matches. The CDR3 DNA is TGTGCCAGCAAAGAAATAGACAGGGTAACCTACGAGCAGTACTTC. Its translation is CASKEIDRVTYEQYF.

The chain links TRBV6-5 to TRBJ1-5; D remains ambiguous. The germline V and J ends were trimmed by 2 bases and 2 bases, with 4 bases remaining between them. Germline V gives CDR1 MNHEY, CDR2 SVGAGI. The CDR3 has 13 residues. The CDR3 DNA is TGTGCCAGCAGTTACGAGCGCAATCAGCCCCAGCATTTT. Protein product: CASSYERNQPQHF.

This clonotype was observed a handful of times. CDR3 bases: TGCGCCAGCAGCTTGGGTAACCCAGCGGGGGAGACCCAGTACTTC. Protein: CASSLGNPAGETQYF. The chain couples TRBV5-1 to TRBJ2-5, with 7 bases that match TRBD2. Germline CDR1 SGHRS, CDR2 YFSETQ. CDR3 size: 15 residues. V shed 0 bases, J shed 5 bases, and the junction held 7 bases outside the gene matches.

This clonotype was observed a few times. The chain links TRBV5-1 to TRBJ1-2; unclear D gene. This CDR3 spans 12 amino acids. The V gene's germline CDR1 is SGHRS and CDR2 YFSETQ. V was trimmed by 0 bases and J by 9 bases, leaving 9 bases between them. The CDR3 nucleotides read TGCGCCAGCAGCTTGGAGCCGAATAGCTACACCTTC. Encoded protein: CASSLEPNSYTF.

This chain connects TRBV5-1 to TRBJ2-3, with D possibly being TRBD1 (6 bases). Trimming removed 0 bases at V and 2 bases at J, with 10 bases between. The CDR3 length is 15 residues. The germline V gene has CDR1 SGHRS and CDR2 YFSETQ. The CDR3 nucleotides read TGCGCCAGCAGCTTGGCGGACAGCTTCACAGATACGCAGTATTTT. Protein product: CASSLADSFTDTQYF.

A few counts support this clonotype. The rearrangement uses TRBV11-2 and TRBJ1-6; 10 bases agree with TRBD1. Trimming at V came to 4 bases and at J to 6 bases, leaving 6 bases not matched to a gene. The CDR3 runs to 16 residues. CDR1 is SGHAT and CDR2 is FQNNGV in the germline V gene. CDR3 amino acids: CASSSDRGHSNSPLHF. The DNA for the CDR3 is TGTGCCAGCAGCTCAGACAGGGGGCATAGTAATTCACCCCTCCACTTT.